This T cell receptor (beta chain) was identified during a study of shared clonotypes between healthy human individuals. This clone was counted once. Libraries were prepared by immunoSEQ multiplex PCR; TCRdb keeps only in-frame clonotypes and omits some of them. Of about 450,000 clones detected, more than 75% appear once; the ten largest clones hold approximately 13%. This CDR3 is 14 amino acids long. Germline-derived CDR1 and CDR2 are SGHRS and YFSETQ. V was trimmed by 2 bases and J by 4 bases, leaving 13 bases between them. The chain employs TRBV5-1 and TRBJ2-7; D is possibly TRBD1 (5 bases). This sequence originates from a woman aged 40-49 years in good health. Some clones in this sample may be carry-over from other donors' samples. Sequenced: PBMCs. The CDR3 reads CASSLGVEGYEQYF. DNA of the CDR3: TGCGCCAGCAGCTTAGGGGTGGAAGGTTACGAGCAGTACTTC. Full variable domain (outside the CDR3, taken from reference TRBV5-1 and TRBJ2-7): KAGVTQTPRYLIKTRGQQVTLSCSPISGHRSVSWYQQTPGQGLQFLFEYFSETQRNKGNFPGRFSGRQFSNSRSEMNVSTLELGDSALYLCASSLGVEGYEQYFGPGTRLTVT.